The clone carrying this T cell receptor (beta chain) appeared a few times. These data originate in a study of T cells after yellow fever vaccination. Trimming cost V 0 bases and J 8 bases, with 9 bases left between them. The germline V gene encodes CDR1 LGHNA and CDR2 YSLEER. CDR3 length: 13 residues. TCRdb called the 5' RACE reads again in MiXCR, with one record for every CDR3 protein. The sample holds around 610,000 distinct CDR3 sequences; roughly 13% are singletons and the top ten take over 11%. The input for sequencing was PBMCs, taken on the day of the yellow fever booster vaccination. The origin of this receptor is a young man who received the YFV17D yellow fever vaccine. The chain recombines TRBV4-3 with TRBJ2-3; no clear D gene. The CDR3 DNA sequence: TGCGCCAGCAGCCAAGATCTGGACGGTACGCAGTATTTT. Translation gives CASSQDLDGTQYF.